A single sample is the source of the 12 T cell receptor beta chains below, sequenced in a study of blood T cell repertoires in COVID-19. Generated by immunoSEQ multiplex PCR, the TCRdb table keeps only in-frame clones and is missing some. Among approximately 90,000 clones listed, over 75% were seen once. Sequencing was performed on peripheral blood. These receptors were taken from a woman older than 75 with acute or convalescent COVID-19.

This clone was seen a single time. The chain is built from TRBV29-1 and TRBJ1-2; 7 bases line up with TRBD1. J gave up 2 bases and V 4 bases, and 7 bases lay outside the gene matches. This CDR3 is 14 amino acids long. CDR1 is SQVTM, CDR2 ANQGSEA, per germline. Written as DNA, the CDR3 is TGCAGCGTTGTGGCTAGGGGGCGAAACTATGGCTACACCTTC. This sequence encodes CSVVARGRNYGYTF.

Here the CDR3 DNA reads TGCGCCAGCAGCCCGGGGACAGGGGAAGGCGGCTACACCTTC. It encodes CASSPGTGEGGYTF. The chain links TRBV5-1 to TRBJ1-2, with 10 bases fitting TRBD1. V shed 4 bases and J 8 bases; nucleotides not matched to a gene: 8. Germline CDR1 SGHRS, CDR2 YFSETQ. There are 14 residues in the CDR3.

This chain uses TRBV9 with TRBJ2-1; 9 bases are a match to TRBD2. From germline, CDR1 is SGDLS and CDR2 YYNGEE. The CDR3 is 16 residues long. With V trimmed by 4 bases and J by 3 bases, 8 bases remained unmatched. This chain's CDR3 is CASSPHHSGSYNEQFF. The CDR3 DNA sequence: TGTGCCAGCAGCCCCCACCATAGCGGGAGCTACAATGAGCAGTTCTTC. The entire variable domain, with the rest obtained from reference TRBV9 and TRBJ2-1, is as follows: DSGVTQTPKHLITATGQRVTLRCSPRSGDLSVYWYQQSLDQGLQFLIQYYNGEERAKGNILERFSAQQFPDLHSELNLSSLELGDSALYFCASSPHHSGSYNEQFFGPGTRLTVL.

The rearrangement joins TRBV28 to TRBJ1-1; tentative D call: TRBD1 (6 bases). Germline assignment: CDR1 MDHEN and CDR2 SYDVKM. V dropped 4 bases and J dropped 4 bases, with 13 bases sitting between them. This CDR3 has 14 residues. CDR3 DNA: TGTGCCAGCAGTTCCCACTCAGGGGCCACTGAAGCTTTCTTT. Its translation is CASSSHSGATEAFF.

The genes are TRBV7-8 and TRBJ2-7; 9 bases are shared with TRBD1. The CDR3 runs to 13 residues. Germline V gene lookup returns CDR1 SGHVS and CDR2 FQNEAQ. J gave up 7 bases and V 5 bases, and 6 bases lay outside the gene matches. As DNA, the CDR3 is TGTGCCAGCAGCACGGGGACAGGGAGTGAGCAGTACTTC. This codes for CASSTGTGSEQYF.

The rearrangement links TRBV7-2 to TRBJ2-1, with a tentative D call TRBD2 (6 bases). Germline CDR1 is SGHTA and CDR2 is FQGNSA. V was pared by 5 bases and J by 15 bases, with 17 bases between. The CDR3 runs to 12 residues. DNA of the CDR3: TGTGCCAGCAGCCGGGGACTTCATGAGGGGTTCTTC. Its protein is CASSRGLHEGFF.

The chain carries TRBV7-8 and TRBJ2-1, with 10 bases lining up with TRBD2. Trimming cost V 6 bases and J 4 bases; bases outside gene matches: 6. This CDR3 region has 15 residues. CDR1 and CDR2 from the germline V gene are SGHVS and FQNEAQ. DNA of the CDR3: TGTGCCAGCAGAAGCGGGACTAGCGAGTACAATGAGCAGTTCTTC. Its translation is CASRSGTSEYNEQFF.

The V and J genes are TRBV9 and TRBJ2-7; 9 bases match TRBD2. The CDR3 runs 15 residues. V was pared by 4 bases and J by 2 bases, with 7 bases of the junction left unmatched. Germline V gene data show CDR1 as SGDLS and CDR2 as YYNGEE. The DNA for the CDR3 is TGTGCCAGCAGCTCACGGAGCGGGGGGACCTACGAGCAGTACTTC. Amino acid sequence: CASSSRSGGTYEQYF.

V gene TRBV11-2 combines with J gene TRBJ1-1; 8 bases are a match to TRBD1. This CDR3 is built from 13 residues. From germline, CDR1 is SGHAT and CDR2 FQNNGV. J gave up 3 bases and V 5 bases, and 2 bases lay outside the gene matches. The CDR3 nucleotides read TGTGCCAGCAGCCTGGACAGGGACACTGAAGCTTTCTTT. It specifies CASSLDRDTEAFF.

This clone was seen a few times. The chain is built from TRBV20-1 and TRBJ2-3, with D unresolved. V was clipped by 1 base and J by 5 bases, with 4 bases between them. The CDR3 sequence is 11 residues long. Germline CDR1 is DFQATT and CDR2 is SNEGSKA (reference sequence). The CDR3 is CSARVIDTQYF. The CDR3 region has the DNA TGCAGTGCTAGAGTAATAGATACGCAGTATTTT.

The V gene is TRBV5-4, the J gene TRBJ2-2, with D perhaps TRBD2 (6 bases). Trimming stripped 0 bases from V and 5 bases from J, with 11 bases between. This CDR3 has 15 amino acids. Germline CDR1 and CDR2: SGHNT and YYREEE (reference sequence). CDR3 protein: CASSLAGVGTGELFF. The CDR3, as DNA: TGTGCCAGCAGCTTGGCGGGGGTAGGGACCGGGGAGCTGTTTTTT.

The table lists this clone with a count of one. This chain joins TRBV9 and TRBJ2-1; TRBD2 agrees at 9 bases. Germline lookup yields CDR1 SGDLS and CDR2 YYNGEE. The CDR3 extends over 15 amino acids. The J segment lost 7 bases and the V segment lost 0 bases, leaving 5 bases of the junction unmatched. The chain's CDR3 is CASSVGSGGPNEQFF. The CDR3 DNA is TGTGCCAGCAGCGTAGGAAGCGGGGGGCCGAATGAGCAGTTCTTC.